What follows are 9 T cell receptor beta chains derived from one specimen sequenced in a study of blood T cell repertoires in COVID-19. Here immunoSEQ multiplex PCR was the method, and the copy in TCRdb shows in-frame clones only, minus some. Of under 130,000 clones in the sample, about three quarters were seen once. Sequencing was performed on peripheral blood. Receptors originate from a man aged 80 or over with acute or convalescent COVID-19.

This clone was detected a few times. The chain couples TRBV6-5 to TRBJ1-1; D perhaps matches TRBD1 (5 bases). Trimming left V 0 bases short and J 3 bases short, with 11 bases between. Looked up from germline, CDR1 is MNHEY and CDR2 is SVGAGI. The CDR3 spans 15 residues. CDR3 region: CASSYSHRLDTEAFF. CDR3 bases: TGTGCCAGCAGTTACTCACACAGGTTGGACACTGAAGCTTTCTTT.

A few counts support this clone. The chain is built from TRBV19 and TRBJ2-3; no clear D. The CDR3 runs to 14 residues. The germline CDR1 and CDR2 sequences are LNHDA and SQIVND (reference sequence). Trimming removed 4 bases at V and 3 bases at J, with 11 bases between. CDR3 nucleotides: TGTGCCAGTAGTAGAAGACAACAGACAGATACGCAGTATTTT. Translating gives CASSRRQQTDTQYF.

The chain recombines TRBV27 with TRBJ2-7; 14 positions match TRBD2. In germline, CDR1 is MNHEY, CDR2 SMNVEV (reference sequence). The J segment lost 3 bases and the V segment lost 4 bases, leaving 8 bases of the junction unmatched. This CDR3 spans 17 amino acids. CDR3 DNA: TGTGCCAGCAGTTCCTCGGGACTAGCGGGAGCCCGCTACGAGCAGTACTTC. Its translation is CASSSSGLAGARYEQYF.

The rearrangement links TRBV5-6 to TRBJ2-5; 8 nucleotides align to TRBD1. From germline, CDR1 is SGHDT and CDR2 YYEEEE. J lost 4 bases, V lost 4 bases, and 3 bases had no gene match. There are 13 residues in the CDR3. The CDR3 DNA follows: TGTGCCAGCAGCGAGGACAGGGCAGAGACCCAGTACTTC. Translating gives CASSEDRAETQYF. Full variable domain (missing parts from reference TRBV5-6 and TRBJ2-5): DAGVTQSPTHLIKTRGQQVTLRCSPKSGHDTVSWYQQALGQGPQFIFQYYEEEERQRGNFPDRFSGHQFPNYSSELNVNALLLGDSALYLCASSEDRAETQYFGPGTRLLVL.

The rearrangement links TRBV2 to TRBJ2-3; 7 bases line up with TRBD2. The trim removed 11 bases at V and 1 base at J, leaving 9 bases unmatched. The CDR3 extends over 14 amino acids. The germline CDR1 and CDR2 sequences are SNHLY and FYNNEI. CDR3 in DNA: TGTGCCGGTTCGGGGGGAGCGGGCACAGATACGCAGTATTTT. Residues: CAGSGGAGTDTQYF.

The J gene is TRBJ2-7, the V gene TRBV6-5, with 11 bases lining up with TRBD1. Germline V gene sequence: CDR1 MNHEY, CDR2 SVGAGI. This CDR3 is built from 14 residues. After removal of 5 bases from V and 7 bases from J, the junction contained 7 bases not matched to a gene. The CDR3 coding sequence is TGTGCCAGCAGTACCGGACAGGGGGCGGGGGAGCAGTACTTC. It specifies CASSTGQGAGEQYF.

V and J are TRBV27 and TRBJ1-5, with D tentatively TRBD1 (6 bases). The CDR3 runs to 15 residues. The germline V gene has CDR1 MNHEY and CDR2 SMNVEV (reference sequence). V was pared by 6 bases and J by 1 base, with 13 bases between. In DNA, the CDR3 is TGTGCCAGCAGACTAGGACAGCGAAGCAATCAGCCCCAGCATTTT. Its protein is CASRLGQRSNQPQHF.

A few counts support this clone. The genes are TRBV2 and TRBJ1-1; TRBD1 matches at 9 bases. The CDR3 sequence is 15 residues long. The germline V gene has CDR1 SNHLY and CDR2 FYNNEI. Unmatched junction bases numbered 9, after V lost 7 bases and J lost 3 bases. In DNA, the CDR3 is TGTGCCAGCACCCGGACAGGGGAGTCCTACACTGAAGCTTTCTTT. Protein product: CASTRTGESYTEAFF.

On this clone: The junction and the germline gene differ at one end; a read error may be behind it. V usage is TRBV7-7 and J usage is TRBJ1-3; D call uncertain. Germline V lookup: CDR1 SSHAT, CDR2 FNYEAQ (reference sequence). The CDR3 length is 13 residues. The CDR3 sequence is CASSSGSGNTIYF. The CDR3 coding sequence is TGTGCTAGCAGCTCCGGTTCTGGAAACACCATATATTTT.